The rows below give T cell receptor beta chains drawn from one sample of a study of T cells after posttransplantation cyclophosphamide. Here immunoSEQ multiplex PCR was the method, and the copy in TCRdb shows in-frame clones only, minus some. The specimen has about 22,000 clones, none found just once. The specimen was PBMCs. These receptors were taken from a woman aged 50 to 65 in good health, CMV-negative, and a related stem cell transplant donor. CDR3s include the opening cysteine and the closing phenylalanine or tryptophan. D genes are given only for firm matches. Clone sizes are given selectively: once, few, many, or a class where the clone is expanded.

D gene: TRBD2; V gene: TRBV4-2; CDR3 length: 17; J gene: TRBJ2-7; clone size: many; CDR3 DNA: TGTGCCAGCAGCCAAGTTCCCCTAGCGGGGGGGGTCTACGAGCAGTACTTC; CDR3 protein: CASSQVPLAGGVYEQYF
D gene: TRBD2; V gene: TRBV5-1; CDR3 length: 15; J gene: TRBJ2-3; clone size: many; CDR3 DNA: TGCGCCAGCAGCTTAGGACTAGCTAGCACAGATACGCAGTATTTT; CDR3 protein: CASSLGLASTDTQYF
D gene: TRBD2; V gene: TRBV4-1; CDR3 length: 14; J gene: TRBJ2-7; clone size: many; CDR3 DNA: TGCGCCAGCAGCCATCCGGGACTAGAGGTCGAGCAGTACTTC; CDR3 protein: CASSHPGLEVEQYF
D gene: .; V gene: TRBV5-1; CDR3 length: 13; J gene: TRBJ2-7; clone size: many; CDR3 DNA: TGCGCCAGCAGGGGAGAAACCTACGACGGGCAGTACTTC; CDR3 protein: CASRGETYDGQYF
D gene: TRBD1; V gene: TRBV28; CDR3 length: 18; J gene: TRBJ1-5; clone size: many; CDR3 DNA: TGTGCCAGCAGTCCACCCCCGTGGAGGGGGCGTAGCAATCAGCCCCAGCATTTT; CDR3 protein: CASSPPPWRGRSNQPQHF
D gene: .; V gene: TRBV18; CDR3 length: 15; J gene: TRBJ2-7; clone size: many; CDR3 DNA: TGTGCCAGCTCTGCGGGCGAGACAGGCCCCTACGAGCAGTACTTC; CDR3 protein: CASSAGETGPYEQYF
D gene: .; V gene: TRBV15; CDR3 length: 14; J gene: TRBJ1-5; clone size: many; CDR3 DNA: TGTGCCACCAGCAGAGTACGGGGGTGGCAGCCCCAGCATTTT; CDR3 protein: CATSRVRGWQPQHF
D gene: .; V gene: TRBV15; CDR3 length: 16; J gene: TRBJ1-1; clone size: many; CDR3 DNA: TGTGCCACCAGCACCTCCTTGGAGGGAGGGGACACTGAAGCTTTCTTT; CDR3 protein: CATSTSLEGGDTEAFF
D gene: .; V gene: TRBV6-5; CDR3 length: 15; J gene: TRBJ1-5; clone size: many; CDR3 DNA: TGTGCCAGCAGTGCGACAAGCTCTAGCAACCAGCCCCAGCATTTT; CDR3 protein: CASSATSSSNQPQHF
D gene: TRBD1; V gene: TRBV9; CDR3 length: 14; J gene: TRBJ1-2; clone size: many; CDR3 DNA: TGTGCCAGCAGCCGGGACAGGGGTGACTATGGCTACACCTTC; CDR3 protein: CASSRDRGDYGYTF
D gene: TRBD2; V gene: TRBV29-1; CDR3 length: 14; J gene: TRBJ2-7; clone size: many; CDR3 DNA: TGCAGCGTTCTGCGGGAGGGAAGCTCCTACGAGCAGTACTTC; CDR3 protein: CSVLREGSSYEQYF
D gene: TRBD2; V gene: TRBV13; CDR3 length: 15; J gene: TRBJ2-1; clone size: many; CDR3 DNA: TGTGCCAGCAGCAAACGGACTAGCGGGGGCGATGAGCAGTTCTTC; CDR3 protein: CASSKRTSGGDEQFF
D gene: .; V gene: TRBV18; CDR3 length: 16; J gene: TRBJ2-3; clone size: many; CDR3 DNA: TGTGCCAGCTCACCAGTACGAGGACTCAGCACAGATACGCAGTATTTT; CDR3 protein: CASSPVRGLSTDTQYF
D gene: .; V gene: TRBV9; CDR3 length: 17; J gene: TRBJ1-5; clone size: many; CDR3 DNA: TGTGCCAGCAGCGTAGAAGCGGGACATACTCTGAATCAGCCCCAGCATTTT; CDR3 protein: CASSVEAGHTLNQPQHF
D gene: TRBD1; V gene: TRBV27; CDR3 length: 15; J gene: TRBJ2-2; clone size: many; CDR3 DNA: TGTGCCAGCAGTTTGGACAGGCGTACAACCGGGGAGCTGTTTTTT; CDR3 protein: CASSLDRRTTGELFF
D gene: .; V gene: TRBV7-3; CDR3 length: 13; J gene: TRBJ2-2; clone size: many; CDR3 DNA: TGTGCCAGCAGGTTCCAGGGAACCGGGGAGCTGTTTTTT; CDR3 protein: CASRFQGTGELFF
D gene: .; V gene: TRBV6-5; CDR3 length: 13; J gene: TRBJ2-5; clone size: .; CDR3 DNA: TGTGCCAGCATGGGCAGGGGAGTTAAGACCCAGTACTTC; CDR3 protein: CASMGRGVKTQYF
D gene: .; V gene: TRBV18; CDR3 length: 15; J gene: TRBJ1-6; clone size: few; CDR3 DNA: TGTGCCAGCTCACCACTCGGTAGCGATAATTCACCCCTCCACTTT; CDR3 protein: CASSPLGSDNSPLHF